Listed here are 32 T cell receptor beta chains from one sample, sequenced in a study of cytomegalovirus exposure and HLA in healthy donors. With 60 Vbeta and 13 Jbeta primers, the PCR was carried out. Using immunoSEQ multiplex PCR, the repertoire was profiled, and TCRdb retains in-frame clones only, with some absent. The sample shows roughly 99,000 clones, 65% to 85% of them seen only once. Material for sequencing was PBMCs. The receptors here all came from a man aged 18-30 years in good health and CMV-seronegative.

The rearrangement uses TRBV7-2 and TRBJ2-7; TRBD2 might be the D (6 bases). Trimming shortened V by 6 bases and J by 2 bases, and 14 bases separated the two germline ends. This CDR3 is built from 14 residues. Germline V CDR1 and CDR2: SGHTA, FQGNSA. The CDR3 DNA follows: TGTGCCAGCAGTCCGGAGGAGGGGCCCTACGAGCAGTACTTC. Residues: CASSPEEGPYEQYF.

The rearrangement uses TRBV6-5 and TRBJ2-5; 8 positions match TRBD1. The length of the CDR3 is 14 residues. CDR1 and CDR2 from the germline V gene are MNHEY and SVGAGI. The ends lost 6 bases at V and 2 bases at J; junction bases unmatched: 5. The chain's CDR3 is CASSRGRLQETQYF. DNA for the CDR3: TGTGCCAGCAGCAGGGGGCGGCTTCAAGAGACCCAGTACTTC.

CDR3 nucleotides: TGTGCCAGCAGCTTAACTTCCGCAGGTATCACTGAAGCTTTCTTT. Amino acid sequence: CASSLTSAGITEAFF. The rearrangement links TRBV7-9 to TRBJ1-1; D is uncertain. Trimming stripped 2 bases from V and 4 bases from J, with 14 bases between. In germline, CDR1 is SEHNR, CDR2 FQNEAQ (reference sequence). This CDR3 contains 15 residues.

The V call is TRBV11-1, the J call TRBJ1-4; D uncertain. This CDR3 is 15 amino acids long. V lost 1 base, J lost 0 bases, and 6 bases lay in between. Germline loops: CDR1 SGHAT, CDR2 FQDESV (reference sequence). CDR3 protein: CASSLGPATNEKLFF. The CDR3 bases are TGTGCCAGCAGCTTAGGGCCAGCAACTAATGAAAAACTGTTTTTT.

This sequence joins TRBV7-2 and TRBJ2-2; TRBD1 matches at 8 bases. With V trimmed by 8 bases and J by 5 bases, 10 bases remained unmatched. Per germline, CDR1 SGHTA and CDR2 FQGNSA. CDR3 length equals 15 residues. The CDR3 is CASGYDRGKTGELFF. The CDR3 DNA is TGTGCCAGCGGGTATGACAGGGGAAAGACCGGGGAGCTGTTTTTT. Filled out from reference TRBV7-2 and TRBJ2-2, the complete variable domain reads GAGVSQSPSNKVTEKGKDVELRCDPISGHTALYWYRQSLGQGLEFLIYFQGNSAPDKSGLPSDRFSAERTGGSVSTLTIQRTQQEDSAVYLCASGYDRGKTGELFFGEGSRLTVL.

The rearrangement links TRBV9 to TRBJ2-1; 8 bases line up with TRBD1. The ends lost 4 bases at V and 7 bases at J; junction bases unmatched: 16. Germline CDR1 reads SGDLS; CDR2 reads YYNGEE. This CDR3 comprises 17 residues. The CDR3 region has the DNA TGTGCCAGCAGCCCCGCCATCGGACAGGGCCCCGCTAATGAGCAGTTCTTC. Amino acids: CASSPAIGQGPANEQFF.

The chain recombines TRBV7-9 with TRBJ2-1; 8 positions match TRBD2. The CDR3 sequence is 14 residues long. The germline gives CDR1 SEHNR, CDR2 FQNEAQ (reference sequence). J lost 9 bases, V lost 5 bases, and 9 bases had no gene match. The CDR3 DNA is TGTGCCAGCAGCAGTAGCGGGAATCCCGGTGAGCAGTTCTTC. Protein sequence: CASSSSGNPGEQFF. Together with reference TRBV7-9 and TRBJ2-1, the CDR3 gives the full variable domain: DTGVSQNPRHKITKRGQNVTFRCDPISEHNRLYWYRQTLGQGPEFLTYFQNEAQLEKSRLLSDRFSAERPKGSFSTLEIQRTEQGDSAMYLCASSSSGNPGEQFFGPGTRLTVL.

CDR3 sequence (DNA): TGTGCCAGCAGCCACGAGACCGACACCTCTGGAAACACCATATATTTT. Its translation: CASSHETDTSGNTIYF. This chain uses TRBV4-2 with TRBJ1-3; D call uncertain. The CDR3 contains 16 residues. Germline loops: CDR1 LGHNA, CDR2 YNFKEQ. The germline V and J ends were trimmed by 3 bases and 0 bases, with 12 bases remaining between them.

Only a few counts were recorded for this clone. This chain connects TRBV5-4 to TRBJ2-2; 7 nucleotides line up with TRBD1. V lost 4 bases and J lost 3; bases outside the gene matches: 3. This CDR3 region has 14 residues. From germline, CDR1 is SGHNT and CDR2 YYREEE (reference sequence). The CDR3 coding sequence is TGTGCCAGCAGCACCGGGACAGACACCGGGGAGCTGTTTTTT. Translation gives CASSTGTDTGELFF.

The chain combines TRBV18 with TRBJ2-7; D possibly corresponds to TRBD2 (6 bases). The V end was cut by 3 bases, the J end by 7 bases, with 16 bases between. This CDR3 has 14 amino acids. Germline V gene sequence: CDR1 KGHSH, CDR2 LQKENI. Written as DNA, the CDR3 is TGTGCCAGCTCACCTAACAATCCGGGGGAGGAGCAGTACTTC. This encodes CASSPNNPGEEQYF.

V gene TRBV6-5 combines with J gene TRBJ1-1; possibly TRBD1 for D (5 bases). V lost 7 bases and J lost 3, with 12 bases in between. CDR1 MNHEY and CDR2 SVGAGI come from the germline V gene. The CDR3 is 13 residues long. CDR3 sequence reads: CASKKGWDTEAFF. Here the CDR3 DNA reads TGTGCCAGCAAAAAGGGGTGGGACACTGAAGCTTTCTTT.

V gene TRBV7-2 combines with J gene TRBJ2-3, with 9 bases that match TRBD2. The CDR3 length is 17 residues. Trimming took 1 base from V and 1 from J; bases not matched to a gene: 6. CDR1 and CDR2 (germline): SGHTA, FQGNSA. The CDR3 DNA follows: TGTGCCAGCAGCTTAGTGTCTAGCGGGGCCCGCACAGATACGCAGTATTTT. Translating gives CASSLVSSGARTDTQYF.

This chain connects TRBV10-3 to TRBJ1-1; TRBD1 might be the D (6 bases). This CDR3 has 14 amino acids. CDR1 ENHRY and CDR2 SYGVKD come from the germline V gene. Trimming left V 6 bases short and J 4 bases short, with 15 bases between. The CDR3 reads CAISLTGFSTEAFF. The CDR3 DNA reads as TGTGCCATCAGCCTAACAGGGTTCAGCACTGAAGCTTTCTTT.

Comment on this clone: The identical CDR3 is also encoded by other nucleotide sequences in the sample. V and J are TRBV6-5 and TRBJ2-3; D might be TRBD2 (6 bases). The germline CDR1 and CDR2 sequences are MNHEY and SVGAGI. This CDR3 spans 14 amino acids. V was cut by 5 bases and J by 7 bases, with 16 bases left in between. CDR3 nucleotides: TGTGCCAGCAGTGCGGGACCTTCGGAGAATACGCAGTATTTT. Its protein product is CASSAGPSENTQYF.

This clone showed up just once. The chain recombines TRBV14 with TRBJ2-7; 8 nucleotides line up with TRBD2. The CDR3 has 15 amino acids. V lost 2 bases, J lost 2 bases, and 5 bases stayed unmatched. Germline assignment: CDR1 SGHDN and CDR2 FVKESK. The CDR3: CASSQFAGGPYEQYF. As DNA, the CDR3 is TGTGCCAGCAGCCAATTTGCGGGGGGCCCCTACGAGCAGTACTTC.

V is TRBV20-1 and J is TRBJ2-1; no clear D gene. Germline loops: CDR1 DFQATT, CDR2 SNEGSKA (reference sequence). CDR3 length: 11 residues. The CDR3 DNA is TGCAGCGCCAGTGCCTACAATGAGCAGTTCTTC. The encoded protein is CSASAYNEQFF.

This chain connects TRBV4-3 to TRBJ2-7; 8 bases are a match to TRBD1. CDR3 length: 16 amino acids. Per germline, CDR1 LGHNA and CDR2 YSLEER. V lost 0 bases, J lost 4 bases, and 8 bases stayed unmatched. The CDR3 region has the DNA TGCGCCAGCAGCCAAGATTACGGGACAGGAGAATACGAGCAGTACTTC. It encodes CASSQDYGTGEYEQYF.

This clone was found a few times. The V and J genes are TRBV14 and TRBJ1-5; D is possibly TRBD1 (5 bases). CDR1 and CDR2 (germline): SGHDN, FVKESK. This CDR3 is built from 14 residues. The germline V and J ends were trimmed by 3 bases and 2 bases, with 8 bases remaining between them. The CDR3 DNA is TGTGCCAGCAGCCAGGGGCATGGCAATCAGCCCCAGCATTTT. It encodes CASSQGHGNQPQHF.

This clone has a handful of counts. CDR3: CASSLGQVGKLFF. The CDR3 DNA reads as TGTGCCAGCAGCTTAGGACAGGTCGGGAAACTGTTTTTT. V usage is TRBV13 and J usage is TRBJ1-4; the D gene is possibly TRBD1 (5 bases). The length of the CDR3 is 13 residues. With 0 bases removed from V and 11 bases from J, the gap between germline ends came to 10 bases. Germline assignment: CDR1 PRHDT and CDR2 FYEKMQ (reference sequence).

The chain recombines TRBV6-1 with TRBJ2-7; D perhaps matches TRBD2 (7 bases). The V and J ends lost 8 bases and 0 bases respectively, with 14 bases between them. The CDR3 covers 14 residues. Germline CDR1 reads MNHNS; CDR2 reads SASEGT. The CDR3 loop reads CASQTGGSSYEQYF. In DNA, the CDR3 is TGTGCCAGCCAGACGGGGGGCAGCTCCTACGAGCAGTACTTC.

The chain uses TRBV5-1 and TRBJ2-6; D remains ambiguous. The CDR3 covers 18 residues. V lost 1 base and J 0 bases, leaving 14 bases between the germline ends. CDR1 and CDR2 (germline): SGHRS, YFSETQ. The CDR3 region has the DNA TGCGCCAGCAGCTTGAGGTTCGGAGATCCCTCTGGGGCCAACGTCCTGACTTTC. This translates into CASSLRFGDPSGANVLTF. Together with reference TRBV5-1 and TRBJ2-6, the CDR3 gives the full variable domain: KAGVTQTPRYLIKTRGQQVTLSCSPISGHRSVSWYQQTPGQGLQFLFEYFSETQRNKGNFPGRFSGRQFSNSRSEMNVSTLELGDSALYLCASSLRFGDPSGANVLTFGAGSRLTVL.

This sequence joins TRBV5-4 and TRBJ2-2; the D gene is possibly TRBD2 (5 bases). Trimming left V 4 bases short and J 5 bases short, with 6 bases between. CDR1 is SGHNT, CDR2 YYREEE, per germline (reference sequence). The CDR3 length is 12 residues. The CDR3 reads CASSGGTGELFF. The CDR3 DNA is TGTGCCAGCAGCGGAGGAACCGGGGAGCTGTTTTTT.

CDR3 sequence reads: CASSTGYNSPLHF. The CDR3 DNA reads as TGTGCCAGCTCTACAGGGTATAATTCACCCCTCCACTTT. The chain couples TRBV18 to TRBJ1-6; possibly TRBD1 for D (6 bases). The ends were cut back, 6 bases at V and 4 bases at J, with 7 bases in the middle. The CDR3 is made up of 13 amino acids. CDR1 is KGHSH, CDR2 LQKENI, per germline. The full variable domain, its missing parts supplied by reference TRBV18 and TRBJ1-6, is NAGVMQNPRHLVRRRGQEARLRCSPMKGHSHVYWYRQLPEEGLKFMVYLQKENIIDESGMPKERFSAEFPKEGPSILRIQQVVRGDSAAYFCASSTGYNSPLHFGNGTRLTVT.

In nucleotides, the CDR3 is TGTGCCAGCAGCTTGAAGGCAGGCCAGAACACTGAAGCTTTCTTT. Its protein is CASSLKAGQNTEAFF. The rearrangement uses TRBV5-4 and TRBJ1-1; D is unclear. CDR3 length: 15 residues. The ends were cut back, 1 base at V and 1 base at J, with 11 bases in the middle. Germline CDR1 and CDR2: SGHNT and YYREEE (reference sequence).

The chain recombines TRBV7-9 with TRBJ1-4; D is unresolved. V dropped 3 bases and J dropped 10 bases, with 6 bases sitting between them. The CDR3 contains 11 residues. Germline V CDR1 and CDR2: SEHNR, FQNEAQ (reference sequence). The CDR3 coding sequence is TGTGCCAGCAGCTTTGGGAGAAAACTGTTTTTT. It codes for CASSFGRKLFF.

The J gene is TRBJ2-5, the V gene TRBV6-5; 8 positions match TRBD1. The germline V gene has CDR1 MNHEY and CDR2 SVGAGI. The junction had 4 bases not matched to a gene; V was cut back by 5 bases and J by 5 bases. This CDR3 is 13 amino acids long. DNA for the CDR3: TGTGCCAGCAGTGGATACAGGGGGGAGACCCAGTACTTC. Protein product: CASSGYRGETQYF.

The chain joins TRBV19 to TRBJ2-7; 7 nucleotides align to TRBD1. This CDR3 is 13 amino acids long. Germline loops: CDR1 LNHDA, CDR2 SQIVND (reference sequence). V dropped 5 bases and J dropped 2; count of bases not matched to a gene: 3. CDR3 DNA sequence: TGTGCCAGTAGTGTAGGGACAGCCTACGAGCAGTACTTC. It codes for CASSVGTAYEQYF.

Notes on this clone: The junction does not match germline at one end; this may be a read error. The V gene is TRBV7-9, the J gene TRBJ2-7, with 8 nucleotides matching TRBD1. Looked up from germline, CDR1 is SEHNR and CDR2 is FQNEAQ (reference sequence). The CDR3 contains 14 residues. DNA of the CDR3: TGTTCCAGCAGCTCGGACAGGGCCTCCCTCGAGCAGTACTTC. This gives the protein CSSSSDRASLEQYF.

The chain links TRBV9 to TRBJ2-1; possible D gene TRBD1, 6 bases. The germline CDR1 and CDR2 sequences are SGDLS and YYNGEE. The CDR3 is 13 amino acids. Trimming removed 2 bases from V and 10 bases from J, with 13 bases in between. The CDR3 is CASSVSTGGEQFF. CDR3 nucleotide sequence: TGTGCCAGCAGCGTGTCGACAGGTGGCGAGCAGTTCTTC.

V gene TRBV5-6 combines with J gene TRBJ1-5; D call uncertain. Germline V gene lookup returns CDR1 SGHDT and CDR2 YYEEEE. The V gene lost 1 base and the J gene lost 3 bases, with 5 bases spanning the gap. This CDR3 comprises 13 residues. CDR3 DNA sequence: TGTGCCAGCAGCTTGATGGCCAATCAGCCCCAGCATTTT. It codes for CASSLMANQPQHF.

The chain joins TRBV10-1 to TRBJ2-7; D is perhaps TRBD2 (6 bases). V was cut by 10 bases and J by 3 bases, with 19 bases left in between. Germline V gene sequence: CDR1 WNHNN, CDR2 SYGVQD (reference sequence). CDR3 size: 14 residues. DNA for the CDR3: TGCGCCACCAGCCGGGGGACGGGGAACTACGAGCAGTACTTC. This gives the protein CATSRGTGNYEQYF.

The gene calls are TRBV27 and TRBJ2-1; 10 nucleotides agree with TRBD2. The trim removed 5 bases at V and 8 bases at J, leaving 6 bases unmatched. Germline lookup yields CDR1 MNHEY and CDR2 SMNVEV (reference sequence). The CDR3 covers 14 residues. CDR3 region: CASSRGLAVDEQFF. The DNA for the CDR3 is TGTGCCAGCAGTAGAGGACTAGCGGTAGATGAGCAGTTCTTC.